This T cell receptor beta chain was observed in a study of blood T cell repertoires in COVID-19. The participants were between roughly 18 and 100 years old and came from some 23 US areas. Libraries were prepared by immunoSEQ multiplex PCR; TCRdb keeps only in-frame clonotypes and omits some of them. Found here are under 200,000 clones, approximately 90% of them singletons; the top ten hold less than 8%. The V end lost 3 bases, the J end lost 2 bases, and 14 bases lay between the germline ends. Germline lookup yields CDR1 LGHDT and CDR2 YNNKEL (reference sequence). The CDR3 runs 15 residues. This clonotype originated in a woman between 50 and 59 years old who had recovered from COVID-19. This chain connects TRBV3-1 (or the pseudogene TRBV3-2) to TRBJ2-7, with D tentatively TRBD1 (6 bases). The sequencing sample was made of PBMCs or T cells enriched from blood (not recorded which). The CDR3 region is CASSQYLQGTYEQYF. The CDR3 nucleotides are TGTGCCAGCAGCCAGTATTTACAGGGCACCTACGAGCAGTACTTC.